The 9 T cell receptor beta chains below all came from one sample that was sequenced in a study of T cells in Graves' hyperthyroidism and ophthalmopathy. RNA transcripts yielded amplified TCR beta CDR3 regions. A set of HTBI primers served as the primers for a first-round RT-PCR of the TCR CDR3. TCRdb re-called the multiplex PCR reads with MiXCR, one entry per CDR3 protein. This table holds 500,000 to 650,000 distinct CDR3 sequences, approximately 14% found once. The source material was blood. The receptors here all came from a woman aged 45-60 years with Graves' ophthalmopathy.

This clonotype appeared many times. The CDR3 bases are TGTGCCTGCCAAAAAGGACAAAACACAGATACGCAGTATTTT. Amino acids: CACQKGQNTDTQYF. The chain combines TRBV2 with TRBJ2-3, with D maybe TRBD1 (5 bases). This CDR3 region has 14 residues. CDR1 and CDR2 (germline): SNHLY, FYNNEI. Trimming shortened V by 11 bases and J by 2 bases, and 17 bases separated the two germline ends.

The sample holds many counts of this clonotype. This chain connects TRBV3-1 to TRBJ2-3; 8 bases are a match to TRBD2. The V and J ends lost 0 bases and 4 bases, in that order; junction bases with no gene match: 6. The CDR3 has 16 residues. CDR1 is LGHDT, CDR2 YNNKEL, per germline (reference sequence). CDR3 loop: CASSQDRGGWPDTQYF. The CDR3, as DNA: TGTGCCAGCAGCCAAGATCGGGGGGGTTGGCCAGATACGCAGTATTTT.

This CDR3 is CASSRTSGSRTYEQYF. CDR3 bases: TGTGCCAGCAGCCGAACTAGCGGGAGTCGGACCTACGAGCAGTACTTC. V gene TRBV7-3 combines with J gene TRBJ2-7, with 11 bases lining up with TRBD2. The germline V gene encodes CDR1 SGHTA and CDR2 FQGTGA. The junction had 8 bases not matched to a gene; V was cut back by 5 bases and J by 2 bases. The CDR3 sequence is 16 residues long.

At least ten counts were recorded for this clonotype. The V call is TRBV5-1, the J call TRBJ2-7, with TRBD1 identical over 7 bases. The CDR3 length is 16 residues. Germline CDR1 SGHRS, CDR2 YFSETQ. Trimming at V came to 4 bases and at J to 4 bases, leaving 14 bases not matched to a gene. CDR3 region: CASSQTPWDRRYEQYF. The CDR3 region has the DNA TGCGCCAGCAGCCAGACGCCGTGGGACAGAAGGTACGAGCAGTACTTC.

The V gene is TRBV25-1, the J gene TRBJ1-2; maybe TRBD1 (6 bases). Germline-derived CDR1 and CDR2 are MGHDK and SYGVNS. The V gene lost 10 bases and the J gene lost 3 bases, with 9 bases spanning the gap. This CDR3 is 11 amino acids long. The CDR3 spells CATRQDYGYTF. CDR3 sequence (DNA): TGTGCCACCAGACAGGACTATGGCTACACCTTC.

The chain uses TRBV6-1 and TRBJ2-3; tentative D call: TRBD2 (6 bases). The CDR3 is 15 residues long. Trimming removed 10 bases at V and 0 bases at J, with 17 bases between. The germline gives CDR1 MNHNS, CDR2 SASEGT. CDR3 region: CATGPWAGSTDTQYF. CDR3 in DNA: TGTGCCACCGGACCCTGGGCGGGGAGCACAGATACGCAGTATTTT.

This clonotype was recorded a few times. J is TRBJ1-1 and V is TRBV5-6, with TRBD1 matching 7 bases. Germline V lookup: CDR1 SGHDT, CDR2 YYEEEE. The V segment lost 4 bases and the J segment 0 bases; nucleotides outside the gene matches: 9. This CDR3 spans 16 amino acids. CDR3 coding DNA: TGTGCCAGCAGCGGGGACAGCGGGGGGCTGAACACTGAAGCTTTCTTT. It encodes CASSGDSGGLNTEAFF.

This clonotype showed up many times. The V call is TRBV7-2, the J call TRBJ2-1; 8 bases fit TRBD1. Germline V gene lookup returns CDR1 SGHTA and CDR2 FQGNSA. V gave up 4 bases and J gave up 7 bases; unmatched junction bases: 3. The CDR3 is made up of 13 amino acids. CDR3 DNA sequence: TGTGCCAGCAGCTCGGACAGGGCGAATGAGCAGTTCTTC. This encodes CASSSDRANEQFF.

This clonotype was detected many times. The chain employs TRBV7-6 and TRBJ2-1; TRBD2 agrees at 8 bases. Unmatched junction bases numbered 7, after V lost 5 bases and J lost 4 bases. From germline, CDR1 is SGHVS and CDR2 FNYEAQ. The length of the CDR3 is 15 residues. The CDR3 bases are TGTGCCAGCAGCAAATTAGCGGGGATATACAATGAGCAGTTCTTC. This gives the protein CASSKLAGIYNEQFF. Variable domain in full (rest from reference TRBV7-6 and TRBJ2-1): GAGVSQSPRYKVTKRGQDVALRCDPISGHVSLYWYRQALGQGPEFLTYFNYEAQQDKSGLPNDRFSAERPEGSISTLTIQRTEQRDSAMYRCASSKLAGIYNEQFFGPGTRLTVL.